This entry describes one T cell receptor (beta chain). This sample is part of a study of blood T cell repertoires in COVID-19. The overall study: The origin of the acute and convalescent COVID-19 samples was the United States, Italy and Spain. PBMCs, B-cell-depleted T cells, or T cells provided the cDNA or gDNA that made up the material.

Germline V gives CDR1 MNHEY, CDR2 SVGEGT. This CDR3 is 15 amino acids long. V shed 2 bases, J shed 2 bases, and the junction held 5 bases outside the gene matches. In the original processing: The assay estimated nucleated cells by amplifying reference gene primers. Assay used: immunoSEQ multiplex PCR; TCRdb lists only in-frame clones, some missing. V and J calls and clone size are copied from that table; D and trimming were computed from the DNA. The sample carries under 350,000 clones, about four fifths recorded once. The rearrangement joins TRBV6-2 or TRBV6-3 to TRBJ1-1; 7 nucleotides agree with TRBD1. The TCR originated in a woman in her forties or fifties who had recovered from COVID-19. The specimen was peripheral blood. CDR3 bases: TGTGCCAGCAGTTACAAAGGACAGGTTAACACTGAAGCTTTCTTT. This translates into CASSYKGQVNTEAFF.